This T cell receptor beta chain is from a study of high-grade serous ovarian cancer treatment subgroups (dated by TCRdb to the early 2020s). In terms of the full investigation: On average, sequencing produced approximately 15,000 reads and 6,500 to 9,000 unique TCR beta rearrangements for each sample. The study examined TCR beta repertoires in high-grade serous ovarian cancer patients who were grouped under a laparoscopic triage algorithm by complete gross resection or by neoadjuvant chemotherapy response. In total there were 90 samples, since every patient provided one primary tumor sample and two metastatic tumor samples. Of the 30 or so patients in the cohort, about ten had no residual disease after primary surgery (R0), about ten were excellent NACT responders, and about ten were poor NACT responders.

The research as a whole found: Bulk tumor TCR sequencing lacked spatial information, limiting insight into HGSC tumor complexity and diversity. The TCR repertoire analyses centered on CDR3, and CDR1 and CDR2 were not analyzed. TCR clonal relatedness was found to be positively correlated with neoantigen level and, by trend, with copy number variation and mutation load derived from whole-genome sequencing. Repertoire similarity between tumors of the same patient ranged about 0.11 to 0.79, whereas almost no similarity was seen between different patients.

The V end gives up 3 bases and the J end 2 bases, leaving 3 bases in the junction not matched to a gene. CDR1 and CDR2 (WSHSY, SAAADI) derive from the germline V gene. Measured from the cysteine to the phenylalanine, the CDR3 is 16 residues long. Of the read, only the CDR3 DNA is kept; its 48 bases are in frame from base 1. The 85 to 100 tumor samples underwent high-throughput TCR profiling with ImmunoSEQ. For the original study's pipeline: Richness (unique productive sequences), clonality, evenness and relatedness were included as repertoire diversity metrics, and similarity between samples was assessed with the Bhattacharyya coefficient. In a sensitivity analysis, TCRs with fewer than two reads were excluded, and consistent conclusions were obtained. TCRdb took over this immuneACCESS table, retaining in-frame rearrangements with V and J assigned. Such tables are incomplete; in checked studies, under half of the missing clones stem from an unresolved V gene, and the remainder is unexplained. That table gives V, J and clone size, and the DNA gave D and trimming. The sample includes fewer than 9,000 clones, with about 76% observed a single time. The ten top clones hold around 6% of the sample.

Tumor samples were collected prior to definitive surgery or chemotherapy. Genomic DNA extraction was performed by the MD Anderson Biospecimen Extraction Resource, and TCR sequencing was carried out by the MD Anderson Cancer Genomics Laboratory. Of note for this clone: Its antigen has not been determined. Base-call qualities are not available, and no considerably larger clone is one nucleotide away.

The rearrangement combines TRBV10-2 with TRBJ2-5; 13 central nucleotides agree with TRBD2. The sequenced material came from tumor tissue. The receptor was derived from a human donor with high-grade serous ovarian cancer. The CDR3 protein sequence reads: CASSDPGLAGQETQYF. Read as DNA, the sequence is TGCGCCAGCAGTGACCCGGGACTAGCGGGGCAAGAGACCCAGTACTTC.